Shown below are 23 T cell receptor beta chains from a single sample sequenced in a study of regulatory T cells in long-lasting Graves disease (dated by TCRdb to the early 2020s). Library construction relied on multiplex PCR. The instrument given in TCRdb is Illumina HiSeq 4000. iRepertoire HTBI primers and Arm-PCR amplification of CDR3 regions were used to construct TCR beta libraries. TCRdb redid the processing of the public reads, applying fastp at Q25 and MiXCR, and retained in-frame beta chains. Each CDR3 protein gets just one entry, which takes the most common genes and DNA from the rows behind it. A total of around 330,000 distinct CDR3 sequences appear in this sample, 18% of them only once. The top ten hold 38% of the sample. The sample's time point label is to be understood as: newly diagnosed GD, antithyroid drugs for less than 3 months. RNA was extracted from PBMCs in TRIzol for both TCR sequencing and RNA sequencing.

The specimen comprised peripheral blood mononuclear cells (PBMCs), sampled at new diagnosis, from a patient treated with antithyroid drugs. These receptors were taken from a female donor with Graves disease.

V usage is TRBV7-2 and J usage is TRBJ1-4, with a possible D match to TRBD1 (5 bases). Trimming pared 6 bases from V and 8 bases from J, leaving 16 bases between. CDR1 is SGHTA, CDR2 FQGNSA, per germline. The CDR3 totals 14 residues. The CDR3 loop reads CASRPSGGKEKLFF. CDR3 sequence (DNA): TGTGCCAGCAGACCGTCGGGGGGGAAGGAAAAACTGTTTTTT.

At least ten counts were recorded for this clonotype. The chain couples TRBV28 to TRBJ1-4, with no clear D. V shed 5 bases and J shed 4 bases, with 11 bases lying between them. Germline V gene sequence: CDR1 MDHEN, CDR2 SYDVKM. This CDR3 spans 14 amino acids. DNA of the CDR3: TGTGCCAGCAGTCGACTCATGAATAATGAAAAACTGTTTTTT. As protein: CASSRLMNNEKLFF.

This clonotype came up many times. The V call is TRBV5-1, the J call TRBJ2-5; D is uncertain. CDR1 and CDR2 (germline): SGHRS, YFSETQ. V shed 0 bases and J shed 4 bases, with 10 bases lying between them. The CDR3 length is 14 residues. CDR3 in amino acids: CASSLGVQRETQYF. CDR3 nucleotides: TGCGCCAGCAGCTTGGGGGTCCAGAGAGAGACCCAGTACTTC.

The chain couples TRBV29-1 to TRBJ2-7; the D is unclear. With 4 bases removed from V and 3 bases from J, the gap between germline ends came to 7 bases. The CDR3 is 11 residues long. Germline V gene lookup returns CDR1 SQVTM and CDR2 ANQGSEA. CDR3: CSVAVGYEQYF. In nucleotides, the CDR3 is TGCAGCGTTGCAGTGGGCTACGAGCAGTACTTC.

The V gene is TRBV5-5, the J gene TRBJ1-4, with 10 bases matching TRBD1. Germline CDR1 reads SGHKS; CDR2 reads YYEKEE (reference sequence). The J segment lost 7 bases and the V segment lost 2 bases, leaving 2 bases of the junction unmatched. This CDR3 comprises 14 residues. CDR3 protein: CASSFGTGAEKLFF. Written as DNA, the CDR3 is TGTGCCAGCAGCTTCGGGACAGGGGCTGAAAAACTGTTTTTT. Filled out from reference TRBV5-5 and TRBJ1-4, the complete variable domain reads DAGVTQSPTHLIKTRGQQVTLRCSPISGHKSVSWYQQVLGQGPQFIFQYYEKEERGRGNFPDRFSARQFPNYSSELNVNALLLGDSALYLCASSFGTGAEKLFFGSGTQLSVL.

The chain joins TRBV15 to TRBJ1-6; the D gene is possibly TRBD1 (6 bases). CDR1 LNHNV and CDR2 YYDKDF come from the germline V gene (reference sequence). The CDR3 is 13 residues long. The CDR3 spells CAVAGEGGSPLHF. The CDR3 DNA sequence: TGTGCAGTGGCCGGCGAGGGGGGTTCACCCCTCCACTTT.

This clonotype was detected ten times or more. J is TRBJ2-5 and V is TRBV28, with D uncertain. V gave up 4 bases and J gave up 9 bases, with 18 bases separating them. This CDR3 is 14 amino acids long. The germline V gene has CDR1 MDHEN and CDR2 SYDVKM. The CDR3 sequence: CASSWNQYDGAQYF. Written as DNA, the CDR3 is TGTGCCAGCAGTTGGAACCAGTACGATGGGGCCCAGTACTTC.

This clonotype was counted ten times or more. The V and J genes are TRBV9 and TRBJ1-4, with D possibly matching TRBD1 (5 bases). The V and J ends lost 2 bases and 2 bases respectively, with 10 bases between them. The germline V gene has CDR1 SGDLS and CDR2 YYNGEE. This CDR3 is 15 amino acids long. In DNA, the CDR3 is TGTGCCAGCAGCGTTACCGAGGGGACTAATGAAAAACTGTTTTTT. It specifies CASSVTEGTNEKLFF. Variable domain in full (rest from reference TRBV9 and TRBJ1-4): DSGVTQTPKHLITATGQRVTLRCSPRSGDLSVYWYQQSLDQGLQFLIQYYNGEERAKGNILERFSAQQFPDLHSELNLSSLELGDSALYFCASSVTEGTNEKLFFGSGTQLSVL.

The V gene is TRBV7-6, the J gene TRBJ1-5, with 10 bases aligning to TRBD1. The length of the CDR3 is 15 residues. Germline values: CDR1 SGHVS, CDR2 FNYEAQ. Germline trimming cut 5 bases from V and 5 bases from J; bases unmatched to any gene: 6. In DNA, the CDR3 is TGTGCCAGCAGCGCGGACAGGGGGTACCATCAGCCCCAGCATTTT. The encoded protein is CASSADRGYHQPQHF.

This clonotype was seen a handful of times. The chain joins TRBV10-2 to TRBJ2-7, with a tentative D call TRBD2 (5 bases). V lost 4 bases to trimming and J lost 7 bases, with 11 bases between them. Germline V gives CDR1 WSHSY, CDR2 SAAADI. The CDR3 has 12 residues. CDR3 amino acids: CASSVDFAEQYF. The CDR3 DNA reads TGCGCCAGCAGTGTGGACTTTGCAGAGCAGTACTTC.

This clonotype was seen more than once but under ten times. This chain uses TRBV19 with TRBJ1-4, with TRBD1 matching over 7 bases. The ends lost 5 bases at V and 6 bases at J; junction bases unmatched: 6. Looked up from germline, CDR1 is LNHDA and CDR2 is SQIVND (reference sequence). This CDR3 has 14 residues. DNA of the CDR3: TGTGCCAGTAGTGGCCGGGACAGAGATGAAAAACTGTTTTTT. Amino acid sequence: CASSGRDRDEKLFF.

The J gene is TRBJ2-4, the V gene TRBV2; either TRBD1 or TRBD2 may supply D (6 bases each). Germline CDR1 reads SNHLY; CDR2 reads FYNNEI. V dropped 10 bases and J dropped 0 bases, with 13 bases sitting between them. The CDR3 is 14 amino acids. The CDR3: CATGAIGAKNIQYF. The CDR3 DNA reads as TGTGCCACGGGGGCCATCGGAGCCAAAAACATTCAGTACTTC. The variable domain in full, completed from reference TRBV2 and TRBJ2-4, reads EPEVTQTPSHQVTQMGQEVILRCVPISNHLYFYWYRQILGQKVEFLVSFYNNEISEKSEIFDDQFSVERPDGSNFTLKIRSTKLEDSAMYFCATGAIGAKNIQYFGAGTRLSVL.

This clonotype was counted only a few times. V and J are TRBV18 and TRBJ2-1; 11 nucleotides line up with TRBD2. This CDR3 region has 13 residues. Germline V gene lookup returns CDR1 KGHSH and CDR2 LQKENI. The trim removed 5 bases at V and 7 bases at J, leaving 1 base unmatched. CDR3 loop: CASSGTSGNEQFF. The CDR3 DNA sequence: TGTGCCAGCTCAGGGACTAGCGGAAATGAGCAGTTCTTC.

With regard to this clonotype: This CDR3 is missing its conserved last phenylalanine or tryptophan, likely due to a read error. CDR3 sequence (DNA): TGCGCCAGCAGCTTGGGGGGGAGCCTTAATGAAAAACTGTTTGTT. As protein: CASSLGGSLNEKLFV. The rearrangement uses TRBV5-1 and TRBJ1-4; the D gene is possibly TRBD1 (5 bases). This CDR3 spans 15 amino acids. Per the germline V gene, CDR1 is SGHRS and CDR2 is YFSETQ. V dropped 0 bases and J dropped 4 bases, with 10 bases sitting between them.

There are many counts of this clonotype. The chain recombines TRBV12-3 or TRBV12-4 with TRBJ2-5, with 8 positions matching TRBD1. The CDR3 totals 13 residues. J was trimmed by 4 bases and V by 6 bases; bases with no gene match: 4. As DNA, the CDR3 is TGTGCCAGCAGCGCTGGGACAGGAGAGACCCAGTACTTC. It encodes CASSAGTGETQYF.

In this sample, this clonotype turned up many times. The gene calls are TRBV24-1 and TRBJ1-5; 9 bases agree with TRBD1. V lost 5 bases, J lost 8 bases, and 6 bases stayed unmatched. Germline lookup yields CDR1 KGHDR and CDR2 SFDVKD. CDR3 length: 14 residues. The CDR3 protein is CATSGWDREKPQHF. CDR3 in DNA: TGTGCCACCAGTGGTTGGGACAGGGAGAAGCCCCAGCATTTT.

This clonotype was counted ten times or more. J is TRBJ1-2 and V is TRBV28, with unresolved D. V was trimmed by 5 bases and J by 4 bases, leaving 14 bases between them. Germline CDR1 is MDHEN and CDR2 is SYDVKM. The CDR3 consists of 14 residues. CDR3 sequence: CASSPRTFVYGYTF. DNA for the CDR3: TGTGCCAGCAGTCCCCGGACCTTCGTCTATGGCTACACCTTC.

At least ten counts were recorded for this clonotype. The junction does not match germline at one end; this may be a read error. The V and J genes are TRBV6-1 and TRBJ1-5, with D possibly matching TRBD1 (5 bases). The CDR3 runs to 14 residues. Germline V gene lookup returns CDR1 MNHNS and CDR2 SASEGT. CDR3 bases: TGCGCCAGCAGCCGGGACCGGGGCAATCAGCCCCAGCATTTT. This encodes CASSRDRGNQPQHF.

Note on this clonotype: Just one base apart from a much larger clone, this may be a read error. Without the conserved terminal phenylalanine or tryptophan, this CDR3 likely stems from a read error. The chain links TRBV11-1 to TRBJ2-7; D might be TRBD2 (6 bases). This CDR3 has 14 residues. Trimming left V 2 bases short and J 2 bases short, with 10 bases between. Germline V gene lookup returns CDR1 SGHAT and CDR2 FQDESV (reference sequence). The CDR3 region has the DNA TGTGCCAGCAGCTTACCTAGCGCACCCTACGAGCAGTACTCC. Translated: CASSLPSAPYEQYS.

This clonotype was seen many times. This CDR3 reads CSAPAGSYNEQFF. In DNA form, the CDR3 reads TGCAGTGCCCCAGCAGGCTCCTACAATGAGCAGTTCTTC. The V gene is TRBV20-1, the J gene TRBJ2-1, with D unresolved. This CDR3 is 13 amino acids long. V gave up 6 bases and J gave up 0 bases, with 9 bases separating them. Per germline, CDR1 DFQATT and CDR2 SNEGSKA (reference sequence).

This clonotype showed up many times. The gene calls are TRBV27 and TRBJ2-2; D gene unclear. CDR3 length equals 14 residues. In germline, CDR1 is MNHEY, CDR2 SMNVEV (reference sequence). Trimming cost V 5 bases and J 6 bases, with 13 bases left between them. This CDR3 reads CASSRSPSAGELFF. The CDR3 region has the DNA TGTGCCAGCAGTAGGAGTCCCTCGGCCGGGGAGCTGTTTTTT.

This clonotype was seen many times. The V call is TRBV28, the J call TRBJ1-2, with 10 bases that match TRBD1. This CDR3 spans 15 amino acids. V shed 5 bases and J 7 bases; nucleotides not matched to a gene: 10. Germline values: CDR1 MDHEN, CDR2 SYDVKM. The CDR3 coding sequence is TGTGCCAGCAGTGCCGACAGGGGGCGAGTAAGTGGCTACACCTTC. As protein: CASSADRGRVSGYTF.

This clonotype was counted at least ten times. The chain employs TRBV24-1 and TRBJ2-3; D perhaps matches TRBD2 (5 bases). Germline CDR1 and CDR2: KGHDR and SFDVKD. Trimming pared 4 bases from V and 1 base from J, leaving 17 bases between. This CDR3 comprises 17 residues. The CDR3 sequence is CATSDPLAGVGTDTQYF. CDR3 nucleotides: TGTGCCACCAGTGACCCTCTAGCAGGAGTTGGCACAGATACGCAGTATTTT.